This T cell receptor beta chain was obtained from a study of T cell repertoires in cytomegalovirus infection. From the reads, TCRdb called clonotypes with MiXCR, one entry per CDR3 protein. The sample yields approximately 250,000 distinct CDR3 sequences, approximately 22% seen once. The CDR3 contains 15 residues. Looked up from germline, CDR1 is SEHNR and CDR2 is FQNEAQ (reference sequence). Trimming removed 5 bases from V and 7 bases from J, with 20 bases in between. This clonotype was recorded many times. V usage is TRBV7-9 and J usage is TRBJ1-1, with D maybe TRBD1 (5 bases). This clonotype was obtained from a human donor in good health (CMV status not recorded). Some clones in this sample may be carry-over from other donors' samples. Sequenced input: CD8+ T cells from PBMCs. CDR3 in amino acids: CASSLPLGAANEAFF. CDR3 DNA: TGTGCCAGCAGCCTCCCCCTCGGGGCGGCGAATGAAGCTTTCTTT. Full variable domain (remainder filled in from reference TRBV7-9 and TRBJ1-1): DTGVSQNPRHKITKRGQNVTFRCDPISEHNRLYWYRQTLGQGPEFLTYFQNEAQLEKSRLLSDRFSAERPKGSFSTLEIQRTEQGDSAMYLCASSLPLGAANEAFFGQGTRLTVV.